This section outlines one T cell receptor (beta chain) sequence together with its context. Its antigen is not known. This CDR3 has 12 amino acids. Trimming cost V 3 bases and J 6 bases, with 8 bases left between them. The germline gives CDR1 SGHDN, CDR2 FVKESK. Carried by the TCR beta cDNA libraries were unique molecular identifiers. Around 500,000 cDNA molecules were obtained per 1 to 10 million input T cells. TCRdb re-called the PCR reads through MiXCR, storing one row per CDR3 protein. The sample yields some 690,000 distinct CDR3 sequences, roughly 30% seen once. The data stem from a study of post-analysis software for immune sequencing data. For the study at large: Relapsing-remitting, secondary progressive and progressive-relapsing multiple sclerosis courses were included. Overall study results and limits: People with multiple sclerosis had a significantly lower normalized Chao1 diversity than controls did. Controls showed lower frequencies than patients for five TRBV segments, and TRBV5-6, TRBV5-1 and TRBV20-1 were among these.

The chain joins TRBV14 to TRBJ1-2; no reliable D call. The sample comprised blood. The TCR originated in a girl aged 10-17 years with multiple sclerosis. The CDR3 DNA sequence: TGTGCCAGCAGCCACGCCTCAAATGGCTACACCTTC. The encoded protein is CASSHASNGYTF.